This entry features one TCR beta chain sequence. This clone's antigen is unknown. There are no base qualities to consult, and no much larger clone falls within one base. This sample was included in a study of shared clonotypes between healthy human individuals (dated by TCRdb to about 2020). About the study as a whole: Three men and two women, aged 18 to 49 years, made up the cohort. For each donor, three plates each were used for CD4 naive and CD4 memory, two plates were used for CD8 naive, and one plate was used for CD8 memory. Blood TCR repertoires of five healthy adults were deeply sequenced to estimate repertoire size and the extent of clonotype sharing between individuals. To increase sequencing depth and limit assay-specific biases, different laboratories used diverse techniques to prepare libraries and sequence TCR repertoires. Each donor's leukapheresis produced roughly between roughly 0.85 and 9 billion PBMCs. The study at large found these results: The small number of donors limited the genetic and exposure-history diversity represented. Larger estimated clonotype richness was generally found for naive subsets than for memory subsets. Clonotypes shared by all four sorted-subset donors showed higher generation probabilities than non-shared clonotypes. Across four donors, approximately 4.9% of naive CD4, roughly 3.4% of naive CD8, around 2.1% of memory CD4, and 0.3% to 0.45% of memory CD8 clonotypes were shared. Sampling was limited to blood, and TCR repertoires in tissue likely differ from TCR repertoires in blood. Rarefaction of sorted-subset datasets indicated incomplete sequencing despite the large sequencing depth. Based on pairwise subsampling, the degree of clonotype sharing among donors was expected to be affected by sequencing depth.

Counted from cysteine to phenylalanine, this CDR3 has 13 amino acids. Only the CDR3 part of the read is kept: 39 bases, read in frame from the first base. The junction shows trimming of 5 bases on V and 8 bases on J, plus 13 bases between the germline ends. Via the germline V gene, CDR1 is SGHAT and CDR2 FQNNGV. TCR CDR3 regions were amplified from genomic DNA by multiplex PCR using the deep immunoSEQ assay. For each cell subset, the extracted genomic DNA was distributed evenly across all wells of several immunoSEQ 96-well plates, and each plate served as one replicate. For sorted subsets, 200 to 250 ng genomic DNA, equal to about 30,000 T cell genomes, was loaded into each replicate PCR. Purified libraries were quantified with a Qubit 3.0 fluorometer, sized on a Bioanalyzer 2100, and re-quantified with the KAPA Library Quantification kit. Every immunoSEQ 96-well plate was sequenced on a separate single-read 150-cycle Illumina NextSeq 550 flow cell. In the original analysis: Because the immunoSEQ output included only junctional sequences and no quality scores, the filtering could not be the same as the filtering used for full-length reads. To assign V/J genes and CDR3, sequences were annotated using PyIR, a Python wrapper for IgBLAST v1.9, with IMGT germline references. Any read was removed if the V/J assignment was weak (E-value above 1e-6), the CDR3 was missing, or the read contained stop codons, out-of-frame junctions, or ambiguous translated residues. V3J clonotypes were defined by identical inferred V gene, J gene, and CDR3 amino acid sequence. Percentage overlap between repertoires was computed as shared unique clonotypes divided by the size of the smaller repertoire. Richness of each repertoire was evaluated using RTK rarefaction, the Chao1 estimator, and Recon v2.1 estimates of unobserved clonotypes. Generation probabilities for all TCRbeta clonotypes obtained by the gDNA method from a handful of donors were computed using OLGA. This is the immuneACCESS table as TCRdb keeps it, with only in-frame sequences that have V and J called. A part of the clones is gone; compared with another copy, unresolved V genes explain less than half, and the rest is unexplained. That table gives V, J and clone size, and the DNA gave D and trimming. The table for this sample lists some 740,000 clones; 80% to 95% of them were counted only once. Jointly, the top ten make up around 24% of the sample.

CD8 naive samples consisted of CD45RO-negative cells that were positively selected for CCR7, yielding a CD45RA+CCR7+ population without TemRA cells. The donors were healthy, HIV-negative adults with no recently reported acute infections or vaccinations. All donors were Caucasian adults living in Nashville, Tennessee, USA. Blood was collected by leukapheresis, and PBMCs were isolated by Ficoll-Histopaque density gradient centrifugation and then cryopreserved in liquid nitrogen vapor phase. Analytical flow cytometry was used to check the purity and quantity of each magnetically sorted T cell population. Each sorted fraction had its genomic DNA isolated and then quantified by UV absorbance on a Nanodrop 2000c.

What was sequenced was naive CD8+ T cells sorted from blood. The sample's cell subset or site, from its label and the paper: CD45RA+CCR7+. Rearrangement joined TRBV11-2 to TRBJ2-1, and perhaps TRBD2 as D gene, on 6 matching bases. This TCR came from a man aged 25-45 years in good health. The CDR3 sequence is CASSIRLDHEQFF. The nucleotide sequence reads TGTGCCAGCAGCATTAGACTAGACCATGAGCAGTTCTTC.